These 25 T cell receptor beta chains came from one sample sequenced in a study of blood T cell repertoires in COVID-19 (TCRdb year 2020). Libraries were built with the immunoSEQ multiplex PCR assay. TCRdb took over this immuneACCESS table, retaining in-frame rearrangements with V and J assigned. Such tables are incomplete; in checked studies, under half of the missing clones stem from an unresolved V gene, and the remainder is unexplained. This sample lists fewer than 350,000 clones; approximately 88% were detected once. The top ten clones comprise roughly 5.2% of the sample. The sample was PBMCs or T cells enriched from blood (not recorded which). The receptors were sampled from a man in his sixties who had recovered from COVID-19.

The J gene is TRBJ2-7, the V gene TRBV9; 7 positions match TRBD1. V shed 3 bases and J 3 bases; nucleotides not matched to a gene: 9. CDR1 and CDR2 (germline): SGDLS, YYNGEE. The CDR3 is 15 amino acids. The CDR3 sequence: CASSESTGTVYEQYF. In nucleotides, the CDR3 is TGTGCCAGCAGCGAGAGCACCGGGACAGTCTACGAGCAGTACTTC.

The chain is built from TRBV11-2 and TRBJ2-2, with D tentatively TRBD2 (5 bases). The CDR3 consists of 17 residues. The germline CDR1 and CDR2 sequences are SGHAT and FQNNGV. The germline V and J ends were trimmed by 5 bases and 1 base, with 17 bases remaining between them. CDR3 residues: CASSPSVIAMNTGELFF. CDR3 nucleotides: TGTGCCAGCAGCCCCTCCGTAATAGCGATGAACACCGGGGAGCTGTTTTTT. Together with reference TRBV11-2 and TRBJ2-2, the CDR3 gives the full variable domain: EAGVAQSPRYKIIEKRQSVAFWCNPISGHATLYWYQQILGQGPKLLIQFQNNGVVDDSQLPKDRFSAERLKGVDSTLKIQPAKLEDSAVYLCASSPSVIAMNTGELFFGEGSRLTVL.

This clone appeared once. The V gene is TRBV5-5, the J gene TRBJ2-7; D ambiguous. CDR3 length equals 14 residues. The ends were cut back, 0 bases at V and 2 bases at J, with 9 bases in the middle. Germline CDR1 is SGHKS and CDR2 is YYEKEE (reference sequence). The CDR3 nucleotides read TGTGCCAGCAGCTTGGGTTCAGGTCCCTACGAGCAGTACTTC. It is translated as CASSLGSGPYEQYF.

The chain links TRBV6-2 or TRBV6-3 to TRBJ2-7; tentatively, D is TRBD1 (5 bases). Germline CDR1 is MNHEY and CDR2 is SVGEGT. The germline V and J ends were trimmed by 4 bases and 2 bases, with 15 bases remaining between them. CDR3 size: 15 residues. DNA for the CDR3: TGTGCCAGCAGTTTTTTGGGGCAGGGCACCTACGAGCAGTACTTC. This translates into CASSFLGQGTYEQYF.

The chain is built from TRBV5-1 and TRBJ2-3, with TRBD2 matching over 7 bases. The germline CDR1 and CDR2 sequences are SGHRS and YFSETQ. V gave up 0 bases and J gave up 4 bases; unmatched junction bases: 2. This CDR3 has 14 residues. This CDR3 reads CASSLGGSADTQYF. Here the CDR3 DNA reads TGCGCCAGCAGCTTGGGCGGGAGTGCAGATACGCAGTATTTT.

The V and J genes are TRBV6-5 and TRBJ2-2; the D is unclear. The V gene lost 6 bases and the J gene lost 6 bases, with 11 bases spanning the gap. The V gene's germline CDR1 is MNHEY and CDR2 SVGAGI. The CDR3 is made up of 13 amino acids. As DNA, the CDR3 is TGTGCCAGCAGGAGAGGTCACCCCGGGGAGCTGTTTTTT. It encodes CASRRGHPGELFF.

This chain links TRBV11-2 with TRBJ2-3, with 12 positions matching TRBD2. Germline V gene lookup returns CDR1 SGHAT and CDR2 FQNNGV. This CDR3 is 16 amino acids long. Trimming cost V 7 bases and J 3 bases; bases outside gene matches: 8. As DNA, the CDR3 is TGTGCCAGCATCTCTGCCGGACTAGCGGGAACAGATACGCAGTATTTT. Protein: CASISAGLAGTDTQYF.

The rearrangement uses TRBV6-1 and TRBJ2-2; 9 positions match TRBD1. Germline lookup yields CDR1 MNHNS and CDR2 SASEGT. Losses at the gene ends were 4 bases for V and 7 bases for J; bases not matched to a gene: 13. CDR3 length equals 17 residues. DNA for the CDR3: TGTGCCAGCAGTGCCGCGTCCGGGACAGGGTACGGCGGGGAGCTGTTTTTT. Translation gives CASSAASGTGYGGELFF.

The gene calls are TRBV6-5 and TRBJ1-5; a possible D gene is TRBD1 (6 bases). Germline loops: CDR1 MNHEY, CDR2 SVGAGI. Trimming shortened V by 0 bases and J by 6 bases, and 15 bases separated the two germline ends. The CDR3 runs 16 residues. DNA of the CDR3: TGTGCCAGCAGTTACTCGAAACAGGGCATGGGTCAGCCCCAGCATTTT. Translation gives CASSYSKQGMGQPQHF.

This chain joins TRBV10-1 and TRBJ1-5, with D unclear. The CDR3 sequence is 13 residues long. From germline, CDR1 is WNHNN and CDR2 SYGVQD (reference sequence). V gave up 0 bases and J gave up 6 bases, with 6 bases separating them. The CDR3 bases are TGCGCCAGCAGTGAGTCCGGAGGTCAGCCCCAGCATTTT. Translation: CASSESGGQPQHF.

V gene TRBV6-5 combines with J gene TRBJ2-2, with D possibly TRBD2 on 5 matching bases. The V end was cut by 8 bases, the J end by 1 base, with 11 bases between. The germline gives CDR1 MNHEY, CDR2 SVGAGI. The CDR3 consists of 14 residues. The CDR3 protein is CASARTGNTGELFF. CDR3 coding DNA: TGTGCCAGCGCCAGGACTGGGAACACCGGGGAGCTGTTTTTT.

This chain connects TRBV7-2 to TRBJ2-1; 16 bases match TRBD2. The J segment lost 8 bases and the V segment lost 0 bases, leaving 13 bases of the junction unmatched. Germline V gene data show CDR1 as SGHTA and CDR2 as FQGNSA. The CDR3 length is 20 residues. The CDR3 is CASSLAGGTSGRANIYEQFF. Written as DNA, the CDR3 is TGTGCCAGCAGCTTAGCGGGCGGGACTAGCGGGAGGGCCAACATATATGAGCAGTTCTTC.

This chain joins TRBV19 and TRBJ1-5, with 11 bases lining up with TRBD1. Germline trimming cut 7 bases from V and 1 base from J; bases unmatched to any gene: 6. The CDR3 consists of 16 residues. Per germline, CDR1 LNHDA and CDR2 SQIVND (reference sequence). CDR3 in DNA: TGTGCCAGTATACGGGACAGGGGGAGCAGCAATCAGCCCCAGCATTTT. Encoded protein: CASIRDRGSSNQPQHF. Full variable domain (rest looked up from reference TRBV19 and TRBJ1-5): DGGITQSPKYLFRKEGQNVTLSCEQNLNHDAMYWYRQDPGQGLRLIYYSQIVNDFQKGDIAEGYSVSREKKESFPLTVTSAQKNPTAFYLCASIRDRGSSNQPQHFGDGTRLSIL.

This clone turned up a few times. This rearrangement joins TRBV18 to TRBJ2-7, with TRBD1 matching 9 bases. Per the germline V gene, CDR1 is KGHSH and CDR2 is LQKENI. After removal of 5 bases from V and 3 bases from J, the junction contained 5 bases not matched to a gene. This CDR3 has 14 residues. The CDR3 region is CASSGRQGVYEQYF. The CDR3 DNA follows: TGTGCCAGCTCAGGGAGACAGGGGGTCTACGAGCAGTACTTC.

The CDR3 DNA sequence: TGTGCCAGCAGTTTACGCGGGAGGGGGTCCTACGAGCAGTACTTC. It specifies CASSLRGRGSYEQYF. This chain connects TRBV28 to TRBJ2-7; 9 bases line up with TRBD2. Germline V gene data show CDR1 as MDHEN and CDR2 as SYDVKM. Trimming removed 2 bases from V and 1 base from J; junction bases left unmatched: 3. The CDR3 totals 15 residues.

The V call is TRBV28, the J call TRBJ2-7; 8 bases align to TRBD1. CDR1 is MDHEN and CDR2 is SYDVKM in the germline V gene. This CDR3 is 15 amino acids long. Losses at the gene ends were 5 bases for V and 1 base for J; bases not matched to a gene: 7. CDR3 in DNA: TGTGCCAGCAGTCCACCCACAGGGGGATCCTACGAGCAGTACTTC. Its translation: CASSPPTGGSYEQYF.

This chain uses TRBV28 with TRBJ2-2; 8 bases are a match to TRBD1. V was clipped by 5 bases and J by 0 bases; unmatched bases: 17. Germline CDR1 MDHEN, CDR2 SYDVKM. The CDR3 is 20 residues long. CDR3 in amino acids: CASSPRYGTGLPANTGELFF. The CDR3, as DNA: TGTGCCAGCAGTCCCCGGTACGGGACAGGACTACCTGCGAACACCGGGGAGCTGTTTTTT.

For the CDR3, the DNA is TGTGCCAGCAGTTTAGGGGGGGGGCTGAACACCATATATTTT. Its protein is CASSLGGGLNTIYF. This rearrangement joins TRBV28 to TRBJ1-3; D may be TRBD1 (6 bases). This CDR3 has 14 amino acids. The germline V and J ends were trimmed by 2 bases and 7 bases, with 12 bases remaining between them. Germline values: CDR1 MDHEN, CDR2 SYDVKM.

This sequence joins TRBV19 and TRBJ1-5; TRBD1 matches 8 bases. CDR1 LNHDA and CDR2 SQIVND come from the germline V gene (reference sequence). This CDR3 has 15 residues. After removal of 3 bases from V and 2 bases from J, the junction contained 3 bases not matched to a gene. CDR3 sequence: CASSIPGQGNQPQHF. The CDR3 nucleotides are TGTGCCAGTAGTATCCCGGGACAGGGCAATCAGCCCCAGCATTTT.

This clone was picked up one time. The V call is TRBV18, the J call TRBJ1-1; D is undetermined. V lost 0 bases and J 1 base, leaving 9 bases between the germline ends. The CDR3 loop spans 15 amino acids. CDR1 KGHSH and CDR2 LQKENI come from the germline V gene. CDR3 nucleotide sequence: TGTGCCAGCTCACCACCGGAGGGAACGAACACTGAAGCTTTCTTT. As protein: CASSPPEGTNTEAFF. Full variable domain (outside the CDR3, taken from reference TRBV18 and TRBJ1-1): NAGVMQNPRHLVRRRGQEARLRCSPMKGHSHVYWYRQLPEEGLKFMVYLQKENIIDESGMPKERFSAEFPKEGPSILRIQQVVRGDSAAYFCASSPPEGTNTEAFFGQGTRLTVV.

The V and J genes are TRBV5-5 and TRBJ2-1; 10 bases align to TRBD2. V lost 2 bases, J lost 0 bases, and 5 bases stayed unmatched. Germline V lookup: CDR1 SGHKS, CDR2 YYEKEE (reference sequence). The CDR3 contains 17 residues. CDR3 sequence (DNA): TGTGCCAGCAGCTTTACATCTAGCGGGAGCTCCTACAATGAGCAGTTCTTC. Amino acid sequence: CASSFTSSGSSYNEQFF.

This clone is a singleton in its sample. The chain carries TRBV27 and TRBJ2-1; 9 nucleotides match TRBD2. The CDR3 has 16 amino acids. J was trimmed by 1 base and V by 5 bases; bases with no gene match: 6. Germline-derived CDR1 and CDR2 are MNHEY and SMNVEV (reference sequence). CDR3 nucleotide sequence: TGTGCCAGCAGTCCTTCACTAGCGGGTTCCTACAATGAGCAGTTCTTC. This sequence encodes CASSPSLAGSYNEQFF.

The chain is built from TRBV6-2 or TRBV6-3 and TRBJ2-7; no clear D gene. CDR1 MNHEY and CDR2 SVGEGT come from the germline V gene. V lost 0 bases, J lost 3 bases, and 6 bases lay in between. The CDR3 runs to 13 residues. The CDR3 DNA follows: TGTGCCAGCAGTTACTCCAGATTCTACGAGCAGTACTTC. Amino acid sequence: CASSYSRFYEQYF.

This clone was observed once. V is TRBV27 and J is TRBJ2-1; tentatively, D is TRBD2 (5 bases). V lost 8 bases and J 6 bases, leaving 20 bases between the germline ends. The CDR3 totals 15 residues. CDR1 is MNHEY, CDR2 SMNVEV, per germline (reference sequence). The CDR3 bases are TGTGCCAGCCGCTCGGAGGCTCGGTTTCGCAATGAGCAGTTCTTC. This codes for CASRSEARFRNEQFF.

This chain's CDR3 is CASSLFPGSETQYF. The DNA of the CDR3 is TGCGCCAGCAGCTTGTTTCCAGGGTCGGAGACCCAGTACTTC. The rearrangement joins TRBV5-1 to TRBJ2-5; a possible D gene is TRBD1 (5 bases). In germline, CDR1 is SGHRS, CDR2 YFSETQ. The CDR3 length is 14 residues. Trimming stripped 1 base from V and 5 bases from J, with 12 bases between.